This entry concerns a single T cell receptor beta chain. Its antigen is unknown. No per-base quality is available; no much larger clone lies one base away. The CDR3 has 14 amino acids, counting the end cysteine and phenylalanine. Only the CDR3 DNA is retained, 42 bases long and in frame from the first base. CDR1 and CDR2, looked up from the germline V gene, are MDHEN and SYDVKM. V has 3 bases trimmed and J has 4 bases trimmed; junction bases matching no gene number 2. The library was obtained by the immunoSEQ multiplex PCR assay. RNA was extracted from all samples and reverse transcribed into cDNA as template for TCR sequencing. SuperScript III was used for first-strand cDNA synthesis, primed with a 2:1 mix of oligo-dT and random hexamers. Amplification bias was assessed with a synthetic immune receptor repertoire, and residual bias was removed computationally. The study's own analysis went as follows. After raw reads were preprocessed to remove errors, the CDR3 was defined following IMGT conventions as running from the conserved cysteine to phenylalanine. Clonality was calculated as 1 minus Shannon entropy normalized by log2 of the number of productive unique TCRs. Whether each scalp clone was CD4 or CD8 was inferred by checking scalp TCRbeta sequences against the CD4 and CD8 repertoires from sorted blood. TCRdb retrieved this table from immuneACCESS and kept in-frame rearrangements only. Not all clones are present; in checked studies, unresolved V genes account for under half, and no reason is known for the remainder. V and J calls and clone size follow that table, whereas D and trimming were derived from the DNA. This sample has about 140,000 clones in its table, and 70% to 90% of those were observed once. The ten largest clones take up approximately 13% of the sample.

The data were taken from a study of CD8+ T cells in alopecia areata listed by TCRdb under 2018. Describing the broader study: Treated patients were enrolled in an open-label pilot trial of oral tofacitinib at 5 to 10 mg twice daily for moderate-to-severe alopecia areata. Tofacitinib-treated patients had biopsies at baseline and at 4 and 24 weeks of treatment, with a later scalp biopsy in several patients. The study used high-throughput TCRbeta sequencing to examine T cell clonal expansion in alopecia areata, in both the C3H/HeJ mouse model and human patients. Tofacitinib was given for 6 to 18 months, followed by 6 months of follow-up off drug to assess delayed response and recurrence. On the human side, TCRbeta sequencing was run on scalp tissue and on sorted CD4+ and CD8+ peripheral blood T cells from healthy controls and from alopecia areata patients with either patchy or totalis/universalis disease. Scalp clonality was compared among normal scalp (n=4), patchy alopecia areata scalp (n=8), and alopecia totalis/universalis scalp (n=8). RNA came from the PAXgene miRNA kit for fixed scalp, the miRNeasy kit for PBMCs, and the RNeasy kit for mouse skin. Disease severity in treated patients was measured with the SALT score, which quantifies the percentage of affected scalp surface area. TCRbeta CDR3 regions were amplified by immunoSEQ multiplex PCR with 35 Vbeta forward and 13 Jbeta reverse primers.

Taken with the paper, the label for time point translates to: about 4 weeks on oral tofacitinib. The treatment or condition label here, explained by the study, means: oral pan-JAK inhibitor, 5-10 mg twice daily. Lesional scalp punch biopsies and peripheral blood were obtained from alopecia areata patients. PBMCs were isolated by density centrifugation and stained for CD3, CD4 and CD8, after which CD4+ and CD8+ T cells were sorted on a FACSAria. What the authors observed across the whole study: Compared with normal scalp, lesional scalp had higher clonality and more expanded CD8+ clones, particularly in alopecia totalis/universalis, a pattern that suggests antigenic drive. Tofacitinib significantly lowered scalp clonality and the number of expanded CD8+ clones among the top 100 scalp clones. The treated cohort was small, with a single nonresponder, so links between baseline CD8+ expansion and response need larger studies. Scalp TCR repertoire analysis is complicated because resident alphabeta T cells in normal human skin are also sequenced, whereas mouse skin is dominated by gammadelta T cells. Many expanded lesional clones were found to persist in scalp and blood during tofacitinib treatment, and relapse after treatment cessation may be partly explained by this persistence. Shared TCR sequences between patients were less evident than in mice, which may be partly attributable to HLA diversity in the patient population.

The receptor comes from a human donor with alopecia areata. Source: CD8+ T cells sorted from blood, taken at week 4, from a patient treated with tofacitinib. The rearrangement combines TRBV28 with TRBJ2-1; 8 middle bases align to TRBD2. The nucleotides read TGTGCCAGCAGTTTTAGCGGGACTTACAATGAGCAGTTCTTC. This yields the protein CASSFSGTYNEQFF.